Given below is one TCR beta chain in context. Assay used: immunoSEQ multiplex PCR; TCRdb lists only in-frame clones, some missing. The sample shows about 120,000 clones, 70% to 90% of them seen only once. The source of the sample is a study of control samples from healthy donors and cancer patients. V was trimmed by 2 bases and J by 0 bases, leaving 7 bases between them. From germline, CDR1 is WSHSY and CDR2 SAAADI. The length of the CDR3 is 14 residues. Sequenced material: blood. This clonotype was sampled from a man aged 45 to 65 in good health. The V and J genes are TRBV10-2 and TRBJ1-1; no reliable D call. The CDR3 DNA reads TGCGCCAGCAGTGAGGTCAGCCTGAACACTGAAGCTTTCTTT. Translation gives CASSEVSLNTEAFF.